This TCR beta chain was documented in a study of immune heterogeneity within non-small cell lung tumors. The TCR beta CDR3 region underwent multiplex PCR amplification with 32 V and 13 J primers. Via MiXCR, TCRdb re-called the multiplex PCR reads, giving one row per CDR3 protein. The data contain 20,000 to 25,000 distinct CDR3 sequences, 25% to 35% of them seen just once; the ten biggest clones take up under 4.5%. This clonotype was counted at least ten times. The CDR3 is made up of 15 amino acids. The V end was cut by 10 bases, the J end by 2 bases, with 20 bases between. As template, the study used bulk tumor genomic DNA at 550 to 700 ng per sample. Taken during surgery, several biopsies per primary tumor were spaced as far apart as possible within the tumor mass. Newly diagnosed with untreated non-small cell lung cancer, the patients underwent curative surgery.

The chain joins TRBV12-3 or TRBV12-4 to TRBJ1-1; D is uncertain. The clonotype originates from a man between 40 and 49 years old with non-small cell lung cancer. Sample: lung tumor tissue. As DNA, the CDR3 is TGTGCCACCACTAGGCCGGACCTGCTTAACACTGAAGCTTTCTTT. Its translation is CATTRPDLLNTEAFF.